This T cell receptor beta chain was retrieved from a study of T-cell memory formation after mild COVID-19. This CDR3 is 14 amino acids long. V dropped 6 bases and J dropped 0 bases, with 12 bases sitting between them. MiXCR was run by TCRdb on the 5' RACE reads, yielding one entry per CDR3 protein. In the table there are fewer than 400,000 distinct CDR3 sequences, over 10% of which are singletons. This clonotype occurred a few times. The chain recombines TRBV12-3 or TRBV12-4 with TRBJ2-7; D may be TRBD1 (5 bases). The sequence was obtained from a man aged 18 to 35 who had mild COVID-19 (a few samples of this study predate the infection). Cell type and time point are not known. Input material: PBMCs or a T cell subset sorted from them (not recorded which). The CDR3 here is CASSLTAISYEQYF. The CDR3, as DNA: TGTGCCAGCAGCCTGACAGCCATCTCCTACGAGCAGTACTTC.